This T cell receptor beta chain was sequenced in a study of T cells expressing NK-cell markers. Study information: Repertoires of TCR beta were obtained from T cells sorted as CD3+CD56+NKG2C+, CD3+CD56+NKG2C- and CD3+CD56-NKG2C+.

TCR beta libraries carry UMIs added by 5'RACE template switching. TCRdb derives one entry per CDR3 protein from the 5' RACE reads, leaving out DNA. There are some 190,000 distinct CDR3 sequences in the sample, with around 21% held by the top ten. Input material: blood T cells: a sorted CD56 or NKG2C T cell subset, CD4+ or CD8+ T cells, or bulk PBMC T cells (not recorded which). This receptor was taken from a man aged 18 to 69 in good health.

The CDR3 region is CASSLGTGGFLQTQYF. The V and J genes are TRBV5-6 and TRBJ2-5; TCRdb reports TRBD1, a call that lacks DNA to check it against. Germline-derived CDR1 and CDR2 are SGHDT and YYEEEE. The CDR3 consists of 16 residues.